This entry is about one TCR beta chain. This sample was included in a study of T cell responses to AZD1222 COVID-19 vaccine. TCRdb keeps only in-frame clones here, not all; method: immunoSEQ multiplex PCR. This table has 150,000 or so clones, roughly nine tenths appearing once. The CDR3 runs 17 residues. CDR1 and CDR2 from the germline V gene are LNHDA and SQIVND (reference sequence). The V end lost 1 base, the J end lost 0 bases, and 13 bases lay between the germline ends. The TCR comes from an adult who received the AZD1222 COVID-19 vaccine. The rearrangement uses TRBV19 and TRBJ1-5, with unresolved D. Specimen: peripheral blood, collected 28 days after the second AZD1222 dose. The CDR3, as DNA: TGTGCCAGTAGTATAGTGGTGGAACAGAATAGCAATCAGCCCCAGCATTTT. Translation: CASSIVVEQNSNQPQHF.